These T cell receptor beta chains were read from a single sample in a study of OX40 agonist ivuxolimab in advanced cancers. Assay used: immunoSEQ multiplex PCR; TCRdb lists only in-frame clones, some missing. The table shows 60,000 to 100,000 clones, with about nine tenths occurring only once. This specimen was CD4+ or CD8+ T cells sorted from blood, taken in a trial of the OX40 agonist ivuxolimab. The receptor set was obtained from an adult with an advanced solid tumor such as melanoma, head and neck, liver or kidney cancer. Each CDR3 is given with its conserved first and last residue. The D gene is left open where the match is weak. The listing skips clone size in some rows; elsewhere it reads once, few, many or a size class.

CASSQDTQGPNSPLHF | TGCGCCAGCAGCCAAGATACACAGGGACCTAATTCACCCCTCCACTTT | TRBV4-1 | - | TRBJ1-6 | -
CASSYSGTDTGELFF | TGTGCCAGCAGTTACTCCGGGACGGACACCGGGGAGCTGTTTTTT | TRBV6-6 | - | TRBJ2-2 | -
CASSNERRGAPNYGYTF | TGTGCCAGTAGTAACGAGAGAAGAGGTGCCCCTAACTATGGCTACACCTTC | TRBV19 | - | TRBJ1-2 | once
CASSLLVAVEQYF | TGTGCCAGCAGCTTGTTGGTCGCTGTTGAGCAGTACTTC | TRBV5-6 | - | TRBJ2-7 | -
CATDRAGVNTEAFF | TGTGCGACGGACAGGGCGGGCGTGAACACTGAAGCTTTCTTT | TRBV7-6 | TRBD1 | TRBJ1-1 | -
CASSWTGGYEQYF | TGTGCCAGCAGCTGGACAGGGGGTTACGAGCAGTACTTC | TRBV7-8 | TRBD1 | TRBJ2-7 | -
CASRREGVSNQPQHF | TGTGCCAGCAGGCGGGAGGGAGTCAGCAATCAGCCCCAGCATTTT | TRBV6-1 | - | TRBJ1-5 | -
CASSKQGSNTGELFF | TGTGCCAGCAGTAAACAGGGATCGAACACCGGGGAGCTGTTTTTT | TRBV6-5 | - | TRBJ2-2 | -
CASSLAGWNQPQHF | TGTGCCAGCAGTTTAGCAGGTTGGAATCAGCCCCAGCATTTT | TRBV28 | - | TRBJ1-5 | once
CASRRQGSSYNEQFF | TGTGCCAGCAGGAGACAGGGAAGCTCCTACAATGAGCAGTTCTTC | TRBV2 | TRBD1 | TRBJ2-1 | -
CASSLGTGAYGYTF | TGTGCCAGCAGTTTAGGGACAGGGGCCTATGGCTACACCTTC | TRBV27 | TRBD1 | TRBJ1-2 | -
CSVAGATNEKLFF | TGCAGCGTAGCAGGGGCGACTAATGAAAAACTGTTTTTT | TRBV29-1 | - | TRBJ1-4 | once
CASSLGLSGYEQYF | TGTGCCAGCAGCTTGGGCTTATCCGGGTACGAGCAGTACTTC | TRBV5-5 | - | TRBJ2-7 | -
CASTSSVTGELFF | TGTGCCAGCACCTCCAGTGTCACCGGGGAGCTGTTTTTT | TRBV11-2 | - | TRBJ2-2 | -
CASSPLASGVTDTQYF | TGTGCCAGCTCACCACTGGCTAGCGGAGTCACAGATACGCAGTATTTT | TRBV18 | TRBD2 | TRBJ2-3 | -
CASSQNRGTDQETQYF | TGTGCCAGTAGTCAAAACCGGGGGACAGACCAAGAGACCCAGTACTTC | TRBV19 | - | TRBJ2-5 | -
CASSLDPGQGARNEQFF | TGCGCCAGCAGCTTGGACCCGGGACAGGGGGCGCGTAATGAGCAGTTCTTC | TRBV5-1 | TRBD1 | TRBJ2-1 | -
CASSLRETATNEKLFF | TGTGCCAGCAGCTTGAGGGAGACAGCCACTAATGAAAAACTGTTTTTT | TRBV7-9 | - | TRBJ1-4 | once
CASSEAQQPQHF | TGTGCCAGCAGTGAAGCACAGCAGCCCCAGCATTTT | TRBV2 | - | TRBJ1-5 | -
CASSQEVGFGQETQYF | TGCGCCAGCAGCCAAGAAGTGGGATTTGGCCAAGAGACCCAGTACTTC | TRBV4-1 | - | TRBJ2-5 | -
CASSRTGLFVGKLFF | TGTGCCAGCAGCCGGACGGGTCTCTTTGTCGGAAAACTGTTTTTT | TRBV7-9 | - | TRBJ1-4 | -
CAWSALKRASYEQYF | TGTGCCTGGAGTGCTCTAAAGCGGGCCTCCTACGAGCAGTACTTC | TRBV30 | - | TRBJ2-7 | -
CASSLSRVPRDGYTF | TGTGCCAGCAGCTTGAGCCGGGTCCCACGGGATGGCTACACCTTC | TRBV7-9 | - | TRBJ1-2 | few
CASSPGQGRTEAFF | TGTGCCAGCTCACCGGGTCAGGGGAGGACTGAAGCTTTCTTT | TRBV18 | - | TRBJ1-1 | -